What follows are 19 T cell receptor beta chains derived from one specimen sequenced in a study of blood T cell repertoires in COVID-19. Assay used: immunoSEQ multiplex PCR; TCRdb lists only in-frame clones, some missing. The sample includes approximately 250,000 clones, roughly nine tenths of them seen just once. Sequenced input: peripheral blood. The receptors originated from a man in his forties with active or convalescent COVID-19.

V is TRBV28 and J is TRBJ1-3; D unclear. Germline lookup yields CDR1 MDHEN and CDR2 SYDVKM. This CDR3 is built from 15 residues. The V end was cut by 2 bases, the J end by 0 bases, with 8 bases between. CDR3 sequence: CASSLTALSGNTIYF. CDR3 sequence (DNA): TGTGCCAGCAGTTTAACAGCCCTCTCTGGAAACACCATATATTTT.

The chain is built from TRBV29-1 and TRBJ1-1; 7 bases fit TRBD1. Losses at the gene ends were 5 bases for V and 1 base for J; bases not matched to a gene: 10. The germline gives CDR1 SQVTM, CDR2 ANQGSEA. The CDR3 is 15 residues long. DNA of the CDR3: TGCAGCGTTATGGATCAGGGGGGATCGAACACTGAAGCTTTCTTT. Its protein is CSVMDQGGSNTEAFF. Full variable domain (remainder filled in from reference TRBV29-1 and TRBJ1-1): SAVISQKPSRDICQRGTSLTIQCQVDSQVTMMFWYRQQPGQSLTLIATANQGSEATYESGFVIDKFPISRPNLTFSTLTVSNMSPEDSSIYLCSVMDQGGSNTEAFFGQGTRLTVV.

The chain joins TRBV11-2 to TRBJ1-1; D unresolved. From germline, CDR1 is SGHAT and CDR2 FQNNGV. The CDR3 has 17 residues. V dropped 5 bases and J dropped 4 bases, with 23 bases sitting between them. The CDR3 DNA reads TGTGCCAGCAGCGCCCTTCTCAGTGCGGGGATAATCACTGAAGCTTTCTTT. It is translated as CASSALLSAGIITEAFF. The full variable domain, its missing parts supplied by reference TRBV11-2 and TRBJ1-1, is EAGVAQSPRYKIIEKRQSVAFWCNPISGHATLYWYQQILGQGPKLLIQFQNNGVVDDSQLPKDRFSAERLKGVDSTLKIQPAKLEDSAVYLCASSALLSAGIITEAFFGQGTRLTVV.

This chain links TRBV30 with TRBJ1-6, with D uncertain. CDR1 is GTSNPN, CDR2 SVGIG, per germline (reference sequence). Between the trimmed V and J ends, which lost 4 bases and 10 bases, there was a span of 20 bases. The length of the CDR3 is 15 residues. The CDR3 DNA reads as TGTGCCTGGACCCCCGCCCTTACGTCGGGGTCACCCCTCCACTTT. Its translation is CAWTPALTSGSPLHF.

The J gene is TRBJ1-4, the V gene TRBV6-6; 7 bases line up with TRBD1. V lost 6 bases to trimming and J lost 2 bases; unmatched junction nucleotides: 6. CDR1 MNHNY and CDR2 SVGAGI come from the germline V gene (reference sequence). This CDR3 is 15 amino acids long. The CDR3 DNA follows: TGTGCCAGCAGCCTGATGGGACAGACTAATGAAAAACTGTTTTTT. This gives the protein CASSLMGQTNEKLFF.

The chain links TRBV5-8 to TRBJ1-5; TRBD1 aligns across 10 bases. CDR1 SGHTS and CDR2 YDEGEE come from the germline V gene. This CDR3 has 15 residues. V lost 4 bases and J lost 7; bases outside the gene matches: 8. CDR3 loop: CASSRDGDRGQPQHF. Written as DNA, the CDR3 is TGTGCCAGCAGCCGGGACGGGGACAGGGGACAGCCCCAGCATTTT. Full variable domain (outside the CDR3, taken from reference TRBV5-8 and TRBJ1-5): EAGVTQSPTHLIKTRGQQATLRCSPISGHTSVYWYQQALGLGLQFLLWYDEGEERNRGNFPPRFSGRQFPNYSSELNVNALELEDSALYLCASSRDGDRGQPQHFGDGTRLSIL.

This clone was seen once. V gene TRBV29-1 combines with J gene TRBJ2-7; 7 nucleotides line up with TRBD1. V trimming: 1 base; J trimming: 3 bases; junction bases outside the gene matches: 9. In germline, CDR1 is SQVTM, CDR2 ANQGSEA. The CDR3 runs to 15 residues. In DNA, the CDR3 is TGCAGCGTTGAAGGGGTGACAGGGTCGGGCTACGAGCAGTACTTC. This translates into CSVEGVTGSGYEQYF.

This clone has just one count. V and J are TRBV19 and TRBJ2-2, with 8 bases aligning to TRBD1. V lost 6 bases and J lost 6; bases outside the gene matches: 6. The CDR3 spans 14 residues. Germline CDR1 reads LNHDA; CDR2 reads SQIVND (reference sequence). The CDR3 region has the DNA TGTGCCAGTAGCAGACAGGGGACGTCCGGGGAGCTGTTTTTT. Translating gives CASSRQGTSGELFF.

Notes on this clone: A much larger clone lies a single base off, so this may be a read error. J is TRBJ2-1 and V is TRBV7-7; 10 nucleotides align to TRBD2. V was pared by 5 bases and J by 4 bases, with 5 bases of the junction left unmatched. Germline assignment: CDR1 SSHAT and CDR2 FNYEAQ (reference sequence). The CDR3 length is 15 residues. The CDR3 reads CASSQLAGEYNEQFF. The CDR3 coding sequence is TGTGCCAGCAGCCAGCTAGCGGGGGAATACAATGAGCAGTTCTTC.

This clone is a singleton in its sample. The V gene is TRBV27, the J gene TRBJ2-6; possible D gene TRBD1, 5 bases. The germline V and J ends were trimmed by 2 bases and 4 bases, with 9 bases remaining between them. This CDR3 is 15 amino acids long. The V gene's germline CDR1 is MNHEY and CDR2 SMNVEV (reference sequence). The CDR3 loop is CASSLKGVGANVLTF. CDR3 bases: TGTGCCAGCAGTTTAAAAGGGGTCGGGGCCAACGTCCTGACTTTC.

This clone was observed a few times. The chain has TRBV7-8 and TRBJ2-7, with D maybe TRBD2 (6 bases). Trimming cost V 1 base and J 6 bases, with 13 bases left between them. The CDR3 totals 14 residues. In germline, CDR1 is SGHVS, CDR2 FQNEAQ. For the CDR3, the DNA is TGTGCCAGCAGCTTAGAAGTAGCGGACGCCGAGCAGTACTTC. As protein: CASSLEVADAEQYF.

This clone was observed once. The chain combines TRBV7-6 with TRBJ2-6, with 7 positions matching TRBD1. The CDR3 spans 17 residues. The V gene's germline CDR1 is SGHVS and CDR2 FNYEAQ. The V segment lost 0 bases and the J segment 4 bases; nucleotides outside the gene matches: 6. The CDR3 sequence: CASSLATGASGANVLTF. Here the CDR3 DNA reads TGTGCCAGCAGCTTAGCTACAGGGGCCTCCGGGGCCAACGTCCTGACTTTC.

J is TRBJ2-1 and V is TRBV13; no firm D call. The CDR3 is 11 residues long. Germline loops: CDR1 PRHDT, CDR2 FYEKMQ (reference sequence). With 4 bases removed from V and 8 bases from J, the gap between germline ends came to 6 bases. The DNA of the CDR3 is TGTGCCAGCAGCTCCGGTGATGAGCAGTTCTTC. The encoded protein is CASSSGDEQFF.

The genes are TRBV9 and TRBJ2-1, with 12 bases that match TRBD2. The CDR3 is 16 residues long. J was trimmed by 5 bases and V by 4 bases; bases with no gene match: 7. Germline CDR1 SGDLS, CDR2 YYNGEE. The CDR3 sequence: CASSSRLAGADNEQFF. The CDR3 DNA is TGTGCCAGCAGCTCAAGACTAGCGGGAGCAGACAATGAGCAGTTCTTC.

The chain employs TRBV7-9 and TRBJ2-5; no reliable D call. The CDR3 runs to 12 residues. The V gene lost 3 bases and the J gene lost 4 bases, with 6 bases spanning the gap. The germline V gene encodes CDR1 SEHNR and CDR2 FQNEAQ (reference sequence). CDR3 DNA: TGTGCCAGCAGCTTGCAGCGAGAGACCCAGTACTTC. It yields the protein CASSLQRETQYF. Together with reference TRBV7-9 and TRBJ2-5, the CDR3 gives the full variable domain: DTGVSQNPRHKITKRGQNVTFRCDPISEHNRLYWYRQTLGQGPEFLTYFQNEAQLEKSRLLSDRFSAERPKGSFSTLEIQRTEQGDSAMYLCASSLQRETQYFGPGTRLLVL.

The chain couples TRBV9 to TRBJ2-3; 8 bases are shared with TRBD2. V gave up 5 bases and J gave up 2 bases; unmatched junction bases: 7. Germline CDR1 reads SGDLS; CDR2 reads YYNGEE. The CDR3 is 15 amino acids. CDR3 sequence: CASSLLAASTDTQYF. The CDR3 DNA is TGTGCCAGCAGTTTACTAGCGGCCTCCACAGATACGCAGTATTTT.

This rearrangement joins TRBV27 to TRBJ1-6; D perhaps matches TRBD1 (5 bases). Trimming shortened V by 3 bases and J by 4 bases, and 13 bases separated the two germline ends. The CDR3 covers 16 residues. Germline CDR1 and CDR2: MNHEY and SMNVEV (reference sequence). CDR3 sequence (DNA): TGTGCCAGCAGTTTTCGGACAAGGCCTTATAATTCACCCCTCCACTTT. Translating it yields CASSFRTRPYNSPLHF.

The J gene is TRBJ1-5, the V gene TRBV18; TRBD1 aligns across 9 bases. Germline CDR1 and CDR2: KGHSH and LQKENI. The CDR3 spans 14 residues. The V and J ends lost 3 bases and 5 bases, in that order; junction bases with no gene match: 2. Here the CDR3 reads CASSPGTGHQPQHF. DNA of the CDR3: TGTGCCAGCTCACCCGGGACAGGGCATCAGCCCCAGCATTTT.

This chain uses TRBV7-2 with TRBJ2-7; 9 bases agree with TRBD2. The CDR3 consists of 14 residues. Per germline, CDR1 SGHTA and CDR2 FQGNSA. J gave up 3 bases and V 5 bases, and 5 bases lay outside the gene matches. For the CDR3, the DNA is TGTGCCAGCAGCCCGCGGGGGGGCCACTACGAGCAGTACTTC. It encodes CASSPRGGHYEQYF.